The next 20 T cell receptor beta chains were all read from a single sample in a study of blood T cell repertoires in COVID-19. Only in-frame clones appear in the TCRdb table, and some are missing; sequencing was by immunoSEQ multiplex PCR. The table lists 120,000 or so clones, over 75% of them singletons. Material: peripheral blood. The receptor set was obtained from a man in his fifties or sixties with active or convalescent COVID-19.

As regards this clone: The same CDR3 arises from other DNA sequences in this sample as well. The chain combines TRBV6-5 with TRBJ1-2; 7 bases are a match to TRBD1. Germline trimming cut 6 bases from V and 5 bases from J; bases unmatched to any gene: 6. This CDR3 has 13 amino acids. Germline CDR1 reads MNHEY; CDR2 reads SVGAGI. CDR3 region: CASRVQGRYGYTF. Here the CDR3 DNA reads TGTGCCAGCAGAGTACAGGGGCGGTATGGCTACACCTTC.

The rearrangement joins TRBV20-1 to TRBJ1-5; D not certain. CDR1 DFQATT and CDR2 SNEGSKA come from the germline V gene (reference sequence). This CDR3 spans 10 amino acids. V lost 3 bases to trimming and J lost 8 bases, with 5 bases between them. The DNA for the CDR3 is TGCAGTGCTAGTTCTGAGCCCCAGCATTTT. The encoded protein is CSASSEPQHF.

This clone appeared a single time. This sequence joins TRBV24-1 and TRBJ2-1, with 8 bases lining up with TRBD2. The V and J ends lost 3 bases and 6 bases, in that order; junction bases with no gene match: 15. The CDR3 length is 18 residues. CDR1 is KGHDR and CDR2 is SFDVKD in the germline V gene. CDR3 in amino acids: CATSDPSGGGTSGNEQFF. CDR3 nucleotide sequence: TGTGCCACCAGTGATCCTTCTGGTGGTGGAACTAGCGGCAATGAGCAGTTCTTC.

The chain recombines TRBV5-1 with TRBJ1-1; D is uncertain. The CDR3 contains 14 residues. Germline V gene lookup returns CDR1 SGHRS and CDR2 YFSETQ. Trimming pared 0 bases from V and 4 bases from J, leaving 10 bases between. The CDR3, as DNA: TGCGCCAGCAGCTTGGGGAGTTATTCCACTGAAGCTTTCTTT. This translates into CASSLGSYSTEAFF.

This clone was detected only once. The V and J genes are TRBV6-2 or TRBV6-3 and TRBJ2-5; D is uncertain. The CDR3 length is 14 residues. The germline CDR1 and CDR2 sequences are MNHEY and SVGEGT. V was pared by 2 bases and J by 5 bases, with 12 bases between. The CDR3 loop reads CASSYGQRLETQYF. CDR3 in DNA: TGTGCCAGCAGTTACGGCCAGCGTTTGGAGACCCAGTACTTC.

The chain combines TRBV28 with TRBJ2-5, with TRBD2 matching over 14 bases. There are 16 residues in the CDR3. The germline V gene encodes CDR1 MDHEN and CDR2 SYDVKM. V dropped 8 bases and J dropped 5; count of bases not matched to a gene: 10. Here the CDR3 reads CASLGTSGRGGETQYF. CDR3 DNA: TGTGCCAGCCTTGGGACTAGCGGGAGAGGGGGGGAGACCCAGTACTTC.

This chain links TRBV7-8 with TRBJ2-3, with TRBD2 identical over 13 bases. Germline loops: CDR1 SGHVS, CDR2 FQNEAQ. Unmatched junction bases numbered 1, after V lost 1 base and J lost 3 bases. The CDR3 has 16 amino acids. This chain's CDR3 is CASSLVTSGRTDTQYF. CDR3 sequence (DNA): TGTGCCAGCAGCTTAGTGACTAGCGGGAGGACAGATACGCAGTATTTT.

This clone came up once. The chain uses TRBV19 and TRBJ2-3, with 8 positions matching TRBD2. Per germline, CDR1 LNHDA and CDR2 SQIVND (reference sequence). Trimming removed 2 bases from V and 0 bases from J; junction bases left unmatched: 7. The CDR3 has 17 amino acids. The CDR3 is CASSIKALADSTDTQYF. In DNA, the CDR3 is TGTGCCAGTAGTATAAAGGCACTAGCGGATAGCACAGATACGCAGTATTTT.

This clone has just a few counts. The V call is TRBV19, the J call TRBJ1-4; 9 bases fit TRBD1. Germline CDR1 LNHDA, CDR2 SQIVND (reference sequence). The CDR3 has 13 amino acids. V shed 8 bases and J 7 bases; nucleotides not matched to a gene: 5. CDR3 nucleotide sequence: TGTGCCAGTGGACAGGGGACTGGTGAAAAACTGTTTTTT. Encoded protein: CASGQGTGEKLFF.

This rearrangement joins TRBV9 to TRBJ1-5; 7 bases are shared with TRBD1. Germline V gene data show CDR1 as SGDLS and CDR2 as YYNGEE. Losses at the gene ends were 4 bases for V and 2 bases for J; bases not matched to a gene: 6. CDR3 length equals 15 residues. CDR3 region: CASSTGVGGNQPQHF. The DNA for the CDR3 is TGTGCCAGCAGCACAGGGGTCGGGGGCAATCAGCCCCAGCATTTT. The variable domain in full, completed from reference TRBV9 and TRBJ1-5, reads DSGVTQTPKHLITATGQRVTLRCSPRSGDLSVYWYQQSLDQGLQFLIQYYNGEERAKGNILERFSAQQFPDLHSELNLSSLELGDSALYFCASSTGVGGNQPQHFGDGTRLSIL.

The rearrangement uses TRBV9 and TRBJ1-5; 7 bases are shared with TRBD1. The CDR3 sequence is 14 residues long. Germline V gene sequence: CDR1 SGDLS, CDR2 YYNGEE. With 0 bases clipped from V and 5 bases from J, the junction kept 2 bases outside the gene matches. The CDR3 DNA follows: TGTGCCAGCAGCGTAGAGGGGACAGATCAGCCCCAGCATTTT. It codes for CASSVEGTDQPQHF.

J is TRBJ2-6 and V is TRBV19; 7 positions agree with TRBD1. This CDR3 has 17 residues. The J segment lost 4 bases and the V segment lost 8 bases, leaving 14 bases of the junction unmatched. Germline CDR1 and CDR2: LNHDA and SQIVND (reference sequence). For the CDR3, the DNA is TGTGCCAGTCAGATCCGGGACAGCATCCTGGGGGCCAACGTCCTGACTTTC. This sequence encodes CASQIRDSILGANVLTF.

V is TRBV19 and J is TRBJ2-7; D call uncertain. The V end lost 2 bases, the J end lost 5 bases, and 7 bases lay between the germline ends. CDR1 and CDR2 from the germline V gene are LNHDA and SQIVND (reference sequence). The length of the CDR3 is 12 residues. This chain's CDR3 is CASSIRRDEQYF. Written as DNA, the CDR3 is TGTGCCAGTAGTATACGCCGGGACGAGCAGTACTTC.

This chain uses TRBV11-2 with TRBJ2-5, with D possibly TRBD1 on 6 matching bases. V was pared by 1 base and J by 3 bases, with 15 bases between. Germline V gene sequence: CDR1 SGHAT, CDR2 FQNNGV. The CDR3 is 16 residues long. CDR3 sequence reads: CASSLGVQGVKETQYF. For the CDR3, the DNA is TGTGCCAGCAGCTTAGGGGTACAGGGTGTTAAAGAGACCCAGTACTTC. Complete variable domain (other parts from reference TRBV11-2 and TRBJ2-5): EAGVAQSPRYKIIEKRQSVAFWCNPISGHATLYWYQQILGQGPKLLIQFQNNGVVDDSQLPKDRFSAERLKGVDSTLKIQPAKLEDSAVYLCASSLGVQGVKETQYFGPGTRLLVL.

The chain is built from TRBV23-1 and TRBJ2-1; 10 bases are a match to TRBD2. TRBV23-1 is an ORF, with its function uncertain. The V gene end was trimmed by 6 bases and the J gene end by 7 bases; junction bases not matched to a gene: 9. The CDR3 has 15 residues. CDR3 in amino acids: CASSQPGLATNEQFF. CDR3 DNA: TGCGCCAGCAGCCAACCGGGACTAGCGACAAATGAGCAGTTCTTC.

This clone was detected a few times. The CDR3 protein is CATLGQGVYEQYF. For the CDR3, the DNA is TGTGCCACTTTGGGGCAGGGGGTCTACGAGCAGTACTTC. The chain recombines TRBV10-3 with TRBJ2-7; 7 bases line up with TRBD1. Per the germline V gene, CDR1 is ENHRY and CDR2 is SYGVKD. The CDR3 has 13 residues. After removal of 10 bases from V and 3 bases from J, the junction contained 9 bases not matched to a gene.

This clone was detected a few times. The chain employs TRBV28 and TRBJ1-1; 10 bases map to TRBD1. Germline CDR1 and CDR2: MDHEN and SYDVKM. This CDR3 comprises 18 residues. V was clipped by 5 bases and J by 5 bases; unmatched bases: 17. The CDR3 DNA sequence: TGTGCCAGCAGTCCAAAACTCACCGGGACAGGGGCGCGGACTGAAGCTTTCTTT. This codes for CASSPKLTGTGARTEAFF.

The chain employs TRBV5-4 and TRBJ2-7; 9 positions agree with TRBD1. Germline V gives CDR1 SGHNT, CDR2 YYREEE (reference sequence). V gave up 4 bases and J gave up 5 bases; unmatched junction bases: 4. CDR3 length equals 13 residues. CDR3 sequence: CASSRQGVDEQYF. The CDR3 nucleotides are TGTGCCAGCAGCCGACAGGGGGTGGACGAGCAGTACTTC. Using reference TRBV5-4 and TRBJ2-7 for the parts outside the CDR3, the full variable domain is ETGVTQSPTHLIKTRGQQVTLRCSSQSGHNTVSWYQQALGQGPQFIFQYYREEENGRGNFPPRFSGLQFPNYSSELNVNALELDDSALYLCASSRQGVDEQYFGPGTRLTVT.

In this sample, this clone turned up a few times. The rearrangement links TRBV4-2 to TRBJ2-7, with D maybe TRBD2 (5 bases). V dropped 0 bases and J dropped 2 bases, with 8 bases sitting between them. Germline V gene data show CDR1 as LGHNA and CDR2 as YNFKEQ. The CDR3 extends over 14 amino acids. This CDR3 reads CASSQEEGPYEQYF. CDR3 nucleotide sequence: TGTGCCAGCAGCCAAGAAGAGGGCCCCTACGAGCAGTACTTC.

The chain combines TRBV12-3 or TRBV12-4 with TRBJ2-3; 8 bases are a match to TRBD1. The V segment lost 5 bases and the J segment 7 bases; nucleotides outside the gene matches: 5. The CDR3 is 13 residues long. CDR3 sequence reads: CASSPGTGYTQYF. CDR3 DNA sequence: TGTGCCAGCAGTCCCGGGACAGGATATACGCAGTATTTT.